The TCR beta chain described here comes from a study of identical twins. This CDR3 comprises 14 residues. Germline V CDR1 and CDR2: SGHRS, YFSETQ. V was shortened by 0 bases and J by 6 bases, with 10 bases between the two germline ends. This clonotype appeared many times. Each CDR3 protein gets one entry after TCRdb re-called the 5' RACE reads with MiXCR. This sample yields approximately 680,000 distinct CDR3 sequences, of which 7.1% are seen a single time; roughly 1.5% belongs to the top ten. This same sample was also part of a study on yellow fever vaccine responses in identical twins. This second report adds: Twins showed a vaccine T cell response that reportedly seemed partly convergent, partly personalized.

This clonotype was obtained from a woman between 18 and 30 years old in good health. J is TRBJ1-5 and V is TRBV5-1; D perhaps matches TRBD1 (6 bases). The material sequenced was PBMCs. The chain's CDR3 is CASSLGGLGQPQHF. CDR3 coding DNA: TGCGCCAGCAGCTTGGGGGGGCTGGGTCAGCCCCAGCATTTT. Supplemented by reference TRBV5-1 and TRBJ1-5, the full variable domain reads KAGVTQTPRYLIKTRGQQVTLSCSPISGHRSVSWYQQTPGQGLQFLFEYFSETQRNKGNFPGRFSGRQFSNSRSEMNVSTLELGDSALYLCASSLGGLGQPQHFGDGTRLSIL.